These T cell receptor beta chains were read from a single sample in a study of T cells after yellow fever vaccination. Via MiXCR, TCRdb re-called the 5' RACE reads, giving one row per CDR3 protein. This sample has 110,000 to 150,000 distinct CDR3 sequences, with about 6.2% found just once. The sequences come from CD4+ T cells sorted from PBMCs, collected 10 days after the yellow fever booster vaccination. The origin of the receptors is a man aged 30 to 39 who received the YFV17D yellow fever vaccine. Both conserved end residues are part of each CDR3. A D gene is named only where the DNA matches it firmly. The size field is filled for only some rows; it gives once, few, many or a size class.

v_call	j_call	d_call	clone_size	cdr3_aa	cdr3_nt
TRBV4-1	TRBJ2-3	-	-	CASSQDLRGSTDTQYF	TGCGCCAGCAGCCAAGATTTACGGGGGAGCACAGATACGCAGTATTTT
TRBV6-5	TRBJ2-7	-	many	CASSYVATTYEQYF	TGTGCCAGCAGTTACGTTGCCACCACCTACGAGCAGTACTTC
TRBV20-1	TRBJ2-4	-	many	CSASLGPKNIQYF	TGCAGTGCTAGCTTGGGTCCCAAAAACATTCAGTACTTC
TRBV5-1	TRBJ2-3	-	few	CASGPGLGTDTQYF	TGCGCCAGCGGACCGGGACTTGGGACAGATACGCAGTATTTT
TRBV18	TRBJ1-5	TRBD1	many	CASSPSGTGVNQPQHF	TGTGCCAGCTCACCATCCGGGACAGGGGTCAATCAGCCCCAGCATTTT
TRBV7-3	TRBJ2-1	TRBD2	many	CASSLPRGSSYNEQFF	TGTGCCAGCAGCTTACCGCGGGGGAGCTCCTACAATGAGCAGTTCTTC
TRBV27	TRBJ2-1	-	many	CASSGAVSYNEQFF	TGTGCCAGCAGTGGGGCGGTCTCCTACAATGAGCAGTTCTTC
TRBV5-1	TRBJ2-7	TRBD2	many	CASSLRLAGYEQYF	TGCGCCAGCAGCTTGCGGCTAGCGGGATACGAGCAGTACTTC
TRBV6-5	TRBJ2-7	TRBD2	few	CASRLRGGRIRERYEQYF	TGTGCCAGCAGACTCCGCGGGGGGAGGATCCGAGAACGCTACGAGCAGTACTTC
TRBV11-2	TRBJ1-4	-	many	CASSQTTNEKLFF	TGTGCCAGCAGCCAAACAACTAATGAAAAACTGTTTTTT
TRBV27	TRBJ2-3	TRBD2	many	CASRAGGGTDTQYF	TGTGCCAGCAGGGCGGGAGGGGGCACAGATACGCAGTATTTT
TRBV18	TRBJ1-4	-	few	CASSASTATNEKLFF	TGTGCCAGCTCAGCCTCGACAGCAACCAATGAAAAACTGTTTTTT
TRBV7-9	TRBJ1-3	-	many	CASSIQSSGNTIYF	TGTGCCAGCAGCATTCAAAGCTCTGGAAACACCATATATTTT
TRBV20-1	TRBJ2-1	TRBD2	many	CSALENGLAGGLYEQFF	TGCAGTGCTCTGGAGAACGGACTAGCGGGAGGTCTGTATGAGCAGTTCTTC
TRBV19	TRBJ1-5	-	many	CASSSKGGGNQPQHF	TGTGCCAGTAGTAGCAAGGGAGGAGGCAATCAGCCCCAGCATTTT
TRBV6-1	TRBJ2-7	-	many	CASRQQGLPYEQYF	TGTGCCAGCAGACAACAGGGCCTGCCCTACGAGCAGTACTTC
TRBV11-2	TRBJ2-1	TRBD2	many	CASSLRPGTSAQSSYNEQFF	TGTGCCAGCAGCTTAAGACCCGGGACTAGCGCGCAGAGCTCCTACAATGAGCAGTTCTTC
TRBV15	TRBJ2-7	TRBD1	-	CATSPGQGARGEQYF	TGTGCCACCAGTCCGGGACAGGGGGCGCGAGGCGAGCAGTACTTC
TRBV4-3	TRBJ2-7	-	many	CASSPGLDGRYEQYF	TGCGCCAGCAGCCCTGGATTAGACGGCCGCTACGAGCAGTACTTC
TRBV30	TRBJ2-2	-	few	CAYSTGRHRELFF	TGTGCCTATTCAACGGGCCGGCACCGGGAGCTGTTTTTT
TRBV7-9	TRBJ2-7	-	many	CASGSPSVYEQYF	TGTGCCAGCGGCTCTCCTAGCGTCTACGAGCAGTACTTC
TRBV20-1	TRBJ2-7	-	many	CSARDPILGQYF	TGCAGTGCTAGAGATCCGATCCTAGGGCAGTACTTC
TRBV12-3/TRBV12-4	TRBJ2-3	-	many	CASSLYDTQYF	TGTGCCAGCAGCCTATACGATACGCAGTATTTT
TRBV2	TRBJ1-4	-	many	CASRIGNEKLFF	TGTGCCAGCAGGATTGGGAATGAAAAACTGTTTTTT
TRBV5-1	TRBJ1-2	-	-	CASSLDAGSPGEGYTF	TGCGCCAGCAGCTTGGATGCTGGCAGCCCAGGCGAGGGCTACACCTTC
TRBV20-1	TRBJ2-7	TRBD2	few	CSASHGGGAIPEQYF	TGCAGTGCTAGCCACGGGGGGGGGGCGATTCCCGAGCAGTACTTC
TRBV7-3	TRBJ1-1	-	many	CASSSMPRKGTEAFF	TGTGCCAGCAGCTCCATGCCGCGAAAAGGCACTGAAGCTTTCTTT
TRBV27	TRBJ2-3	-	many	CASSLSRGTQYF	TGTGCCAGCAGTTTATCCCGGGGAACCCAGTATTTT
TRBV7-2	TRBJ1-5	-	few	CASSLFRGAYSNQPQHF	TGTGCCAGCAGCTTATTTCGGGGGGCTTATAGTAATCAGCCCCAGCATTTT
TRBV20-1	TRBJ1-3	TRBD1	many	CSARVTGGGVISGNTIYF	TGCAGTGCTAGAGTCACAGGGGGGGGAGTAATCTCTGGAAACACCATATATTTT
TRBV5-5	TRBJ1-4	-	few	CASPGSNEKLFF	TGTGCCAGCCCCGGGTCTAATGAAAAACTGTTTTTT
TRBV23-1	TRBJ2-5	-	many	CASSHIAPQYF	TGCGCCAGCAGTCACATCGCGCCCCAGTACTTC
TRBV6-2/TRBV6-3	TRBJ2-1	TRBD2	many	CASDTSGSISEQFF	TGTGCCAGTGATACTAGCGGGAGTATCAGTGAGCAGTTCTTC
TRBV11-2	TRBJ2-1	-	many	CASSPNKNLLSYNEQFF	TGTGCCAGCAGCCCCAACAAGAACTTGCTCTCCTACAATGAGCAGTTCTTC
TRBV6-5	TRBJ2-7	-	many	CASSYSGAGLREQYF	TGTGCCAGCAGTTACTCGGGGGCAGGGCTTAGGGAGCAGTACTTC
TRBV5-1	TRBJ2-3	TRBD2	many	CASSSEGRADTQYF	TGCGCCAGCAGCTCCGAGGGGAGGGCAGATACGCAGTATTTT
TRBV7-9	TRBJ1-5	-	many	CASSLGVEQPQHF	TGTGCCAGCAGCTTAGGGGTCGAGCAGCCCCAGCATTTT
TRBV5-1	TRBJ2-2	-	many	CASRPRVNTGELFF	TGCGCCAGCAGACCTCGGGTGAACACCGGGGAGCTGTTTTTT
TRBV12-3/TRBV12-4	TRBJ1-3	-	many	CASVGWGTGNTIYF	TGTGCCAGCGTGGGTTGGGGTACTGGAAACACCATATATTTT
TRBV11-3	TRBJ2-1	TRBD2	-	CASSLDTSAIEQFF	TGTGCCAGCAGCTTAGATACTAGCGCGATTGAGCAGTTCTTC
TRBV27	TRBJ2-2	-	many	CASSFMGQTRNTGELFF	TGTGCCAGCAGTTTCATGGGTCAAACCCGAAACACCGGGGAGCTGTTTTTT
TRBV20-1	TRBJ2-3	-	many	CSARDGGRLTDTQYF	TGCAGTGCTAGAGACGGGGGAAGATTGACAGATACGCAGTATTTT
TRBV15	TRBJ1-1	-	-	CATSAHRERYTEAFF	TGTGCCACCAGCGCCCACAGGGAGAGGTACACTGAAGCTTTCTTT
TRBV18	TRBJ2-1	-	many	CASSPREVAYNEQFF	TGTGCCAGCTCACCACGGGAGGTCGCCTACAATGAGCAGTTCTTC
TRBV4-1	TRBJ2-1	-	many	CASSQGAARGPNYNEQFF	TGCGCCAGCAGCCAAGGAGCCGCTAGGGGTCCCAACTACAATGAGCAGTTCTTC
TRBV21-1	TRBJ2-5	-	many	CASSKETSGRGETQYF	TGTGCCAGCAGCAAAGAAACTAGCGGGAGGGGAGAGACCCAGTACTTC
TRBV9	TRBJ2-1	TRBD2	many	CASSLGTSGSSYNEQFF	TGTGCCAGCAGCCTTGGGACTAGCGGTAGCTCCTACAATGAGCAGTTCTTC
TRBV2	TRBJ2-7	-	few	CASSEMEREQYF	TGTGCCAGCAGTGAAATGGAACGCGAGCAGTACTTC
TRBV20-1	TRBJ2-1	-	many	CSARSRRGYNEQFF	TGCAGTGCTAGAAGCAGGAGGGGCTACAATGAGCAGTTCTTC